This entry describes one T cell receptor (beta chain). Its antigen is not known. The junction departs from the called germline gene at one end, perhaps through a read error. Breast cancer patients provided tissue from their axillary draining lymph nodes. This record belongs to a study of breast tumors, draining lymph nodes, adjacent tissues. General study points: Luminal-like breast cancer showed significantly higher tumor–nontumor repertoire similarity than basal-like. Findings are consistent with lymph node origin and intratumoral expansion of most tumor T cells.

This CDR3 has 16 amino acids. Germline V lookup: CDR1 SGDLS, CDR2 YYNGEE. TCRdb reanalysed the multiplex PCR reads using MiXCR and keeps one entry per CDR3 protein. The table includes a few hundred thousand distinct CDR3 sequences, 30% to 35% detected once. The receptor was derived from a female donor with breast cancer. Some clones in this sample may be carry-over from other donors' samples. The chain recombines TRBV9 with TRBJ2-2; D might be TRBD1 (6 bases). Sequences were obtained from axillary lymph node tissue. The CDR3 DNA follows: TGTGCCAGCAGCCCTTCTCACGGGACAATCGCCGGGGCGCTGTTTTTT. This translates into CASSPSHGTIAGALFF.